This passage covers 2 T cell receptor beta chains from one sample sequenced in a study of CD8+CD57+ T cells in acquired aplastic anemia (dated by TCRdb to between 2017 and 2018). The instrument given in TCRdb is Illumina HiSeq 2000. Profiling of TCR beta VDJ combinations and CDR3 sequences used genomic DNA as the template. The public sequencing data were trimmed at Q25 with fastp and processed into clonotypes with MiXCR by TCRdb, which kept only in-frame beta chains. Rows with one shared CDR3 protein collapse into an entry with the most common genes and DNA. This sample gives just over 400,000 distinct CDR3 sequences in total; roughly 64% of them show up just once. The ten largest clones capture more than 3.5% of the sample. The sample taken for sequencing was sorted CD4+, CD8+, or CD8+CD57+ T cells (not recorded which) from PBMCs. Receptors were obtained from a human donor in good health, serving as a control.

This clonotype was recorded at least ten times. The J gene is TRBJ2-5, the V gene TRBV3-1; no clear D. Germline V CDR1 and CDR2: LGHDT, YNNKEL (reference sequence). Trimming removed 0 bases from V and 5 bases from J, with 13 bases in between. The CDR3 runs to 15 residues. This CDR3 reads CASSQDTARIETQYF. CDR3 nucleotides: TGTGCCAGCAGCCAAGACACGGCGCGTATTGAGACCCAGTACTTC.

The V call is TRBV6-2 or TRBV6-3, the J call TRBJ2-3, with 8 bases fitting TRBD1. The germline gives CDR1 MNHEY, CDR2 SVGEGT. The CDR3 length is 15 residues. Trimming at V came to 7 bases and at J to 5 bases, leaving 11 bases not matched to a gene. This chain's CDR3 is CASTSTGTGGDTQYF. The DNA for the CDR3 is TGTGCCAGCACATCGACCGGGACAGGAGGAGATACGCAGTATTTT.